This T cell receptor beta chain was sequenced during a study of cytomegalovirus exposure and HLA in healthy donors. Trimming removed 7 bases from V and 5 bases from J, with 17 bases in between. The germline gives CDR1 SNHLY, CDR2 FYNNEI. The CDR3 contains 14 residues. For this clone: The antigen is not known.

Researchers ran the PCR with 60 Vbeta and 13 Jbeta primers. This table comes from immunoSEQ multiplex PCR, and its TCRdb copy is limited to in-frame clones, with some not included. The specimen's table records under 200,000 clones. Study results and caveats: The authors confirmed in vitro that a few CMV-associated chains were specific for CMV antigens.

This sequence was found in a man in his thirties or forties in good health and CMV-seronegative. The chain carries TRBV2 and TRBJ1-2; possibly TRBD1 for D (5 bases). Sequenced material: PBMCs. In DNA form, the CDR3 reads TGTGCCAGCAACCGGCGGGGGACTATGTATGGCTACACCTTC. Translated: CASNRRGTMYGYTF.